These 3 T cell receptor beta chains share one sample of origin, sequenced in a study of human T cells and chemical hapten exposure (dated by TCRdb to the early 2020s). In light of the paper, this sample's time point label describes: pre-sensitization, week 0. According to the study, the label for this sample's treatment or condition signals: therapeutic diphenylcyclopropenone sensitization with weekly scalp DPC. Libraries came from RACE. Sequencing used a NextSeq 500. TCRdb cleaned the public reads at Q25 with fastp, built clones with MiXCR and kept in-frame beta chains. Each entry is one CDR3 protein sequence, shown with its most common DNA and genes. In this sample the table shows fewer than 300,000 distinct CDR3 sequences, over 8% of which occur a single time. Roughly 2.5% of the sample is in the top ten clones. The sequences come from whole blood, collected in connection with sensitization to the hapten diphenylcyclopropenone (DPC). Every receptor here comes from a woman aged 40 to 55 with alopecia areata. Some clones in this sample may be carry-over from other donors' samples.

This clonotype was detected only a few times. The chain is built from TRBV4-2 and TRBJ1-6; 12 bases line up with TRBD1. The trim removed 1 base at V and 5 bases at J, leaving 3 bases unmatched. The CDR3 runs to 17 residues. The germline V gene has CDR1 LGHNA and CDR2 YNFKEQ. The CDR3 loop is CASSQVGTGGDNSPLHF. DNA of the CDR3: TGTGCCAGCAGCCAAGTCGGGACAGGGGGCGATAATTCACCCCTCCACTTT.

This clonotype was seen only a few times. V is TRBV27 and J is TRBJ2-3, with TRBD1 identical over 7 bases. The CDR3 runs 16 residues. Germline CDR1 reads MNHEY; CDR2 reads SMNVEV (reference sequence). V was pared by 5 bases and J by 1 base, with 9 bases of the junction left unmatched. CDR3 sequence reads: CASSPLTGAGTDTQYF. In DNA, the CDR3 is TGTGCCAGCAGTCCACTCACAGGGGCGGGCACAGATACGCAGTATTTT.

The chain's CDR3 is CASSESGRAYEQYF. The CDR3 nucleotides are TGTGCCAGCAGTGAATCCGGACGGGCCTACGAGCAGTACTTC. The gene calls are TRBV2 and TRBJ2-7; the D is unclear. V lost 2 bases and J lost 2, with 10 bases in between. CDR3 length equals 14 residues. Germline-derived CDR1 and CDR2 are SNHLY and FYNNEI.